This TCR beta chain came from a study of control samples from healthy donors and cancer patients. TCRdb's copy holds only in-frame clones and misses some; the assay was immunoSEQ multiplex PCR. The table lists fewer than 300,000 clones, approximately 80% of them singletons. This clone turned up a few times. The germline V gene has CDR1 MNHEY and CDR2 SMNVEV (reference sequence). This CDR3 comprises 13 residues. The V end was cut by 1 base, the J end by 2 bases, with 5 bases between. The V gene is TRBV27, the J gene TRBJ1-1; D not certain. The material sequenced was PBMCs. The receptor was derived from a woman aged 60-75 years with lung cancer. The CDR3 sequence: CASSLWLNTEAFF. The CDR3 region has the DNA TGTGCCAGCAGTTTATGGCTTAACACTGAAGCTTTCTTT.